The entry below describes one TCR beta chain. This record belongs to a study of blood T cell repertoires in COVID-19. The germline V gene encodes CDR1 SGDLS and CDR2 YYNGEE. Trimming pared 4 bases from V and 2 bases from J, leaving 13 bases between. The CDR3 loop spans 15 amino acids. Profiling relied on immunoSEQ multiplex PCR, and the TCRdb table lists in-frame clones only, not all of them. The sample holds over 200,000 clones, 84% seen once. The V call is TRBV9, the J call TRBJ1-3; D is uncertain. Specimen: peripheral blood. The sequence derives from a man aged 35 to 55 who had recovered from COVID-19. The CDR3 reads CASSPGGVPGNTIYF. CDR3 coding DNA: TGTGCCAGCAGCCCGGGAGGAGTACCTGGAAACACCATATATTTT.